A single sample is the source of the 20 T cell receptor beta chains below, sequenced in a study of T cell clones after liver transplantation. Clones were read by immunoSEQ multiplex PCR, and TCRdb kept only the in-frame ones, dropping some. The data contain roughly 18,000 clones, 85% to 90% of them singletons. Here the sequenced sample was CD8+ T cells from blood, taken approximately 45 months after liver transplant. The receptor source for this set is a human patient who received a liver transplant. The T cells may partly be graft donor cells.

This chain links TRBV11-2 with TRBJ1-2; tentatively, D is TRBD1 (5 bases). The germline CDR1 and CDR2 sequences are SGHAT and FQNNGV. The CDR3 sequence is 14 residues long. Trimming shortened V by 2 bases and J by 4 bases, and 11 bases separated the two germline ends. CDR3 protein: CASSLPRAGYGYTF. DNA for the CDR3: TGTGCCAGCAGCTTACCCAGGGCGGGCTATGGCTACACCTTC.

The rearrangement uses TRBV11-2 and TRBJ2-7; D unclear. V lost 0 bases to trimming and J lost 0 bases, with 12 bases between them. CDR1 and CDR2 from the germline V gene are SGHAT and FQNNGV. The CDR3 sequence is 16 residues long. The DNA for the CDR3 is TGTGCCAGCAGCTTAGATCTGGGCAGCTACTCCTACGAGCAGTACTTC. Its translation: CASSLDLGSYSYEQYF.

J is TRBJ1-2 and V is TRBV11-2; 8 bases match TRBD1. In germline, CDR1 is SGHAT, CDR2 FQNNGV. The CDR3 has 14 amino acids. Germline trimming cut 1 base from V and 6 bases from J; bases unmatched to any gene: 4. The CDR3 DNA follows: TGTGCCAGCAGCTTAGGGCAGGGGGCGAATGGCTACACCTTC. Its translation: CASSLGQGANGYTF.

This clone was counted once. This chain uses TRBV10-2 with TRBJ2-3; D is uncertain. The V gene lost 2 bases and the J gene lost 3 bases, with 12 bases spanning the gap. Germline V lookup: CDR1 WSHSY, CDR2 SAAADI. The length of the CDR3 is 15 residues. The CDR3 region is CASSEPAGVTDTQYF. The CDR3 DNA reads TGCGCCAGCAGTGAGCCGGCAGGCGTGACAGATACGCAGTATTTT.

The chain recombines TRBV27 with TRBJ2-2, with TRBD1 matching over 9 bases. The CDR3 runs 16 residues. Germline V CDR1 and CDR2: MNHEY, SMNVEV (reference sequence). V dropped 7 bases and J dropped 4; count of bases not matched to a gene: 10. The CDR3, as DNA: TGTGCCAGCAACTTGGGGCCGGGACAGGGCACCGGGGAGCTGTTTTTT. As protein: CASNLGPGQGTGELFF.

V is TRBV28 and J is TRBJ1-2; possible D gene TRBD1, 6 bases. V gave up 3 bases and J gave up 7 bases, with 15 bases separating them. Germline V lookup: CDR1 MDHEN, CDR2 SYDVKM. This CDR3 has 14 residues. CDR3 DNA: TGTGCCAGCAGTTTGTATAACAGGGATCTTGGCTACACCTTC. Its translation: CASSLYNRDLGYTF.

The chain carries TRBV9 and TRBJ2-7; 8 bases fit TRBD1. The CDR3 has 16 amino acids. Germline loops: CDR1 SGDLS, CDR2 YYNGEE. V lost 0 bases and J lost 1; bases outside the gene matches: 6. The CDR3 is CASSVAPTGGSYEQYF. The CDR3 nucleotides read TGTGCCAGCAGCGTAGCTCCCACAGGGGGTTCCTACGAGCAGTACTTC.

The V call is TRBV21-1, the J call TRBJ1-2. TRBV21-1 is a pseudogene segment. CDR3 length: 18 residues. CDR3 loop: CASTPSPARTPSNYGYTF. The CDR3 coding sequence is TGTGCCAGCACCCCCAGCCCCGCTAGGACCCCATCCAACTATGGCTACACCTTC.

V gene TRBV28 combines with J gene TRBJ1-4, with 8 bases aligning to TRBD1. V gave up 3 bases and J gave up 7 bases; unmatched junction bases: 4. The CDR3 is 14 amino acids. Germline CDR1 is MDHEN and CDR2 is SYDVKM. CDR3 sequence reads: CASSLDRDIEKLFF. For the CDR3, the DNA is TGTGCCAGCAGTTTGGACAGGGACATTGAAAAACTGTTTTTT.

V gene TRBV27 combines with J gene TRBJ2-1, with a weak D call TRBD1 (6 bases). Germline CDR1 MNHEY, CDR2 SMNVEV (reference sequence). V was pared by 2 bases and J by 6 bases, with 17 bases between. The CDR3 covers 16 residues. CDR3 nucleotide sequence: TGTGCCAGCAGTTTAGGATCAGGGGTTGGGGTCAATGAGCAGTTCTTC. This translates into CASSLGSGVGVNEQFF.

The chain is built from TRBV28 and TRBJ1-5; D is perhaps TRBD1 (5 bases). This CDR3 is 14 amino acids long. The germline V and J ends were trimmed by 7 bases and 6 bases, with 16 bases remaining between them. Germline V lookup: CDR1 MDHEN, CDR2 SYDVKM. The CDR3 coding sequence is TGTGCCAGCACCTTAGAAGGGGCGAGTCAGCCCCAGCATTTT. Translation: CASTLEGASQPQHF.

This clone has a handful of counts. DNA of the CDR3: TGTGCCAGCAGCTTAGCAGCGGTTAGACGGCAGTTCTTC. It translates to CASSLAAVRRQFF. The chain couples TRBV5-6 to TRBJ2-1, with D perhaps TRBD2 (5 bases). The CDR3 totals 13 residues. The germline V gene encodes CDR1 SGHDT and CDR2 YYEEEE. The V gene lost 2 bases and the J gene lost 12 bases, with 15 bases spanning the gap.

The chain recombines TRBV27 with TRBJ2-1; TRBD1 matches 7 bases. The CDR3 sequence is 18 residues long. The trim removed 2 bases at V and 0 bases at J, leaving 10 bases unmatched. CDR1 is MNHEY, CDR2 SMNVEV, per germline (reference sequence). Written as DNA, the CDR3 is TGTGCCAGCAGTTTAGGAGCCGGGACAGCGAGCTCCTACAATGAGCAGTTCTTC. Its translation: CASSLGAGTASSYNEQFF.

The CDR3 coding sequence is TGTGCCAGCAGTTTACTAGCGGGAGGGCCTGTGGATGAGCAGTTCTTC. This encodes CASSLLAGGPVDEQFF. This chain connects TRBV27 to TRBJ2-1; 12 nucleotides agree with TRBD2. With V trimmed by 2 bases and J by 8 bases, 7 bases remained unmatched. The CDR3 is 16 residues long. The germline V gene has CDR1 MNHEY and CDR2 SMNVEV (reference sequence).

V gene TRBV28 combines with J gene TRBJ2-3; unclear D gene. The CDR3 is made up of 13 amino acids. The V end was cut by 2 bases, the J end by 4 bases, with 7 bases between. Germline V gene data show CDR1 as MDHEN and CDR2 as SYDVKM. CDR3 protein: CASSLPGSDTQYF. DNA of the CDR3: TGTGCCAGCAGTTTACCGGGTTCAGATACGCAGTATTTT.

In the case of this clone: Other nucleotide sequences in the sample specify the same CDR3. The chain uses TRBV19 and TRBJ2-1, with no clear D. The V gene's germline CDR1 is LNHDA and CDR2 SQIVND (reference sequence). V was shortened by 3 bases and J by 1 base, with 10 bases between the two germline ends. The CDR3 sequence is 15 residues long. The CDR3: CASSIDGTSYNEQFF. The CDR3 DNA sequence: TGTGCCAGTAGTATTGACGGAACATCCTACAATGAGCAGTTCTTC.

The chain carries TRBV9 and TRBJ1-1; TRBD1 matches at 9 bases. CDR3 length: 15 residues. V lost 3 bases, J lost 4 bases, and 7 bases stayed unmatched. Germline CDR1 reads SGDLS; CDR2 reads YYNGEE. CDR3 bases: TGTGCCAGCAGCGACCGGGACAGGGTCCCCACTGAAGCTTTCTTT. Its translation is CASSDRDRVPTEAFF.

There are a few counts of this clone. The DNA for the CDR3 is TGTGCCAGCGGTCAGGAGGACGGAGCCCAGCATTTT. Protein sequence: CASGQEDGAQHF. J is TRBJ1-5 and V is TRBV9, with D unclear. Trimming left V 7 bases short and J 11 bases short, with 16 bases between. CDR1 and CDR2 (germline): SGDLS, YYNGEE. The CDR3 loop spans 12 amino acids. Drawing the rest from reference TRBV9 and TRBJ1-5, the complete variable domain is DSGVTQTPKHLITATGQRVTLRCSPRSGDLSVYWYQQSLDQGLQFLIQYYNGEERAKGNILERFSAQQFPDLHSELNLSSLELGDSALYFCASGQEDGAQHFGDGTRLSIL.

J is TRBJ2-1 and V is TRBV7-9; TRBD2 might be the D (5 bases). The CDR3 loop spans 14 amino acids. The ends were cut back, 6 bases at V and 7 bases at J, with 16 bases in the middle. Germline loops: CDR1 SEHNR, CDR2 FQNEAQ (reference sequence). The CDR3 reads CASRWINGENEQFF. DNA for the CDR3: TGTGCCAGCAGATGGATAAACGGGGAGAATGAGCAGTTCTTC.

This rearrangement joins TRBV5-1 to TRBJ2-7; D perhaps matches TRBD2 (6 bases). Germline lookup yields CDR1 SGHRS and CDR2 YFSETQ. Between the trimmed V and J ends, which lost 5 bases and 2 bases, there was a span of 14 bases. This CDR3 spans 14 amino acids. The CDR3 is CASSLGGVAYEQYF. Written as DNA, the CDR3 is TGCGCCAGCAGTTTAGGCGGGGTAGCCTACGAGCAGTACTTC.